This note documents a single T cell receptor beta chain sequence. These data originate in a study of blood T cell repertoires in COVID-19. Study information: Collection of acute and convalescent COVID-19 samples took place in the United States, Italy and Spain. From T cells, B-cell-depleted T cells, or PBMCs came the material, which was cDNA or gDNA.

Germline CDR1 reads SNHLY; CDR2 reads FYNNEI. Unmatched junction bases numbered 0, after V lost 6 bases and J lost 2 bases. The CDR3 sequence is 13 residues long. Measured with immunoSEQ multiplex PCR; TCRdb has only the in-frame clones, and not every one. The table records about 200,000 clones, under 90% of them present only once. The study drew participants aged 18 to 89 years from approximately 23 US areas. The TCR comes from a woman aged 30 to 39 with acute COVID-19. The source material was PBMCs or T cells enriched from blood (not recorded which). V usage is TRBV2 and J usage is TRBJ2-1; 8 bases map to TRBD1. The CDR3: CASRDRAYNEQFF. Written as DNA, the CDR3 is TGTGCCAGCAGGGACAGGGCCTACAATGAGCAGTTCTTC.